This TCR beta chain appears in the sequencing data of a study of blood T cell repertoires in COVID-19 (dated by TCRdb to 2020 to 2021). Describing the broader study: The collaborator samples originated in the United States, Italy and Spain and spanned the acute and convalescent phases of COVID-19. The material from the prospective study consisted of cDNA or gDNA derived from T cells, B-cell-depleted T cells, or PBMCs. The dataset comprised deeply sampled blood TCRbeta repertoires from subjects exposed to, actively infected with, or recovered from COVID-19. The repertoires were released in a freely available public database intended as a resource for research on the immune response to SARS-CoV-2. Samples were obtained from the ongoing ImmuneRACE study (first 160 participants) and from 1,000 to 1,500 subjects provided by 6 global collaborators. A de-identified subject ID, COVID-19 status, age in years and sex were almost always included in the sample metadata. HLA class I and class II types, where available, came from metadata supplied by the sample provider rather than from assay-based typing. Study-wide findings and limitations: How much clinical and demographic metadata was included differed by source and by participant, and the metadata was provided uncurated.

Per the germline V gene (reference sequence), MNHEY is the CDR1 and SMNVEV is the CDR2. The junction shows trimming of 4 bases on V and 4 bases on J, plus 14 bases between the germline ends. The CDR3 holds 16 amino acids from the cysteine to the phenylalanine. The entry retains the CDR3 DNA only, 48 bases that are in frame from base 1. Each collaborating institution followed its own protocols to collect whole blood in K2EDTA tubes. For TCRbeta analysis, collaborators shipped samples as frozen whole blood, isolated PBMCs, or DNA extracted from either of those sample types. The immunoSEQ Assay, a bias-controlled multiplex PCR, was used to amplify TCRbeta CDR3 regions from genomic DNA. Per the source publication's procedure: The number of nucleated cells in each sample was estimated by amplification of reference gene primers within the assay. Sequence reads were collapsed and filtered to measure the absolute abundance of every unique TCRbeta CDR3 rearrangement. For each sample, productive Simpson clonality was calculated as the square root of Simpson's diversity index across productive rearrangements. TCRdb re-hosts the immuneACCESS table, in-frame sequences only. Its copies lack some clones; in the studies checked, an unresolved V gene accounts for under half of them, and the cause for the rest is not known. The DNA gave D and trimming, while V, J and clone size come from that table. This sample holds about 160,000 clones; approximately 91% were observed only once. The ten largest clones represent roughly 2.3% of the sample.

Points on this clone: Its antigen specificity is not known. There are no base qualities to consult, and no much larger clone falls within one base.

The rearranged segments are TRBV27 and TRBJ1-6, and perhaps TRBD1 as D gene, on 5 matching bases. Sequenced sample: peripheral blood. This receptor was obtained from a man aged 18 to 30 with acute or convalescent COVID-19. The CDR3 region has the sequence CASSSPTTAYNSPLHF. The sequence in DNA is TGTGCCAGCAGTTCCCCGACGACAGCTTATAATTCACCCCTCCACTTT.